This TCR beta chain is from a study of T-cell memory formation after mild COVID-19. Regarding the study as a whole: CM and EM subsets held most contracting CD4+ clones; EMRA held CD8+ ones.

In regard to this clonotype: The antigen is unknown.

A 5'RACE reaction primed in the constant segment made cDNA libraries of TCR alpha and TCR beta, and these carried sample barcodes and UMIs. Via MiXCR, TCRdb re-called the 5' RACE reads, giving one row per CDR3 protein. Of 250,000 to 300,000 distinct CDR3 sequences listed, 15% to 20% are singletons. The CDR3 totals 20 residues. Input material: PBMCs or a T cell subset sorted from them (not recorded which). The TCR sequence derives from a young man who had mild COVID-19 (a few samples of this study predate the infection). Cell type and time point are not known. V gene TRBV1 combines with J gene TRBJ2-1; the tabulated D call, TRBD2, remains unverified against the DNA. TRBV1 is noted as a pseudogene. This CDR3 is CTSSPGKTSGGPSPYNEQFF. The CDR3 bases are TGCACCAGCAGCCCTGGAAAGACTAGCGGGGGGCCCTCCCCCTACAATGAGCAGTTCTTC.